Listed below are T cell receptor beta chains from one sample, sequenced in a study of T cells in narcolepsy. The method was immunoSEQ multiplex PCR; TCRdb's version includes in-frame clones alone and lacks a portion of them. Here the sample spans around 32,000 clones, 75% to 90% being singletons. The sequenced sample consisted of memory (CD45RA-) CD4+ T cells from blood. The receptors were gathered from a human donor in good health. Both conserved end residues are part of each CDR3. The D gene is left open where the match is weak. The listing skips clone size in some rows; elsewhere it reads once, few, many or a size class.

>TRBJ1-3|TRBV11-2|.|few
CASRSAYGRSSIAGNTIYF
TGTGCCAGCAGGTCGGCTTACGGGCGATCGTCGATCGCTGGAAACACCATATATTTT
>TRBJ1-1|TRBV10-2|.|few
CASRVTENTEAFF
TGCGCCAGCAGGGTGACAGAGAACACTGAAGCTTTCTTT
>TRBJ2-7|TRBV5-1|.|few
CASTRDTYYEQYF
TGCGCCAGCACGCGGGACACATACTACGAGCAGTACTTC
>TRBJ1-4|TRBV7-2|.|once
CASSRDRATNEKLFF
TGTGCCAGCAGCCGAGACAGAGCAACTAATGAAAAACTGTTTTTT
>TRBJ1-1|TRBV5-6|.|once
CASSFGRNTEAFF
TGTGCCAGCAGCTTTGGACGGAACACTGAAGCTTTCTTT
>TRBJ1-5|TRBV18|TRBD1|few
CASSPTLDRGQGPQHF
TGTGCCAGCTCACCGACTTTAGACAGGGGCCAGGGGCCCCAGCATTTT
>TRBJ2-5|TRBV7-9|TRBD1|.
CASSPPFRQGMDGTQYF
TGTGCCAGCAGCCCCCCTTTTAGACAGGGGATGGATGGGACCCAGTACTTC
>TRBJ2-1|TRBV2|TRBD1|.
CASSLDRENEQFF
TGTGCCAGCAGTCTGGACAGGGAGAATGAGCAGTTCTTC
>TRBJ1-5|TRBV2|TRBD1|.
CASSKGQGNNQPQHF
TGTGCCAGCAGTAAGGGACAGGGTAACAATCAGCCCCAGCATTTT
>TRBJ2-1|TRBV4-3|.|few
CASSEINEQFF
TGCGCCAGTTCGGAAATCAATGAGCAGTTCTTC
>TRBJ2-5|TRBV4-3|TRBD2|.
CASSWIAGGQQETQYF
TGCGCCAGCAGCTGGATAGCGGGGGGGCAACAAGAGACCCAGTACTTC
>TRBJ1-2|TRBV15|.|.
CATSRGGSGYYGYTF
TGTGCCACCAGCAGAGGAGGCTCGGGATACTATGGCTACACCTTC
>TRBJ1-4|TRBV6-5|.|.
CASSLLTDTGGKLFF
TGTGCCAGCAGTTTACTAACGGATACGGGGGGAAAACTGTTTTTT
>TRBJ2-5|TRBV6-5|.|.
CASSNDAGETQYF
TGTGCCAGCAGTAACGACGCGGGAGAGACCCAGTACTTC
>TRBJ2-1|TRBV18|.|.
CASSGSGANEQFF
TGTGCCAGCTCAGGCTCGGGTGCCAATGAGCAGTTCTTC
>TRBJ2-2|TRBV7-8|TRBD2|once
CASSPWTSGGARVSTGELFF
TGTGCCAGCAGCCCGTGGACTAGCGGGGGGGCTCGGGTGAGCACCGGGGAGCTGTTTTTT
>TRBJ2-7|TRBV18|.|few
CASSPQENYEQYF
TGTGCCAGCTCACCTCAGGAAAACTACGAGCAGTACTTC
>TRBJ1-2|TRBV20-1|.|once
CSASPTDGYTF
TGCAGTGCTTCTCCGACAGATGGCTACACCTTC
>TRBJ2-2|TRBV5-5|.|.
CASTRHPNTGELFF
TGTGCCAGTACTCGACACCCCAACACCGGGGAGCTGTTTTTT
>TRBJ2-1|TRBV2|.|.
CASRQDGREQFF
TGTGCCAGCAGGCAGGACGGCAGGGAGCAGTTCTTC
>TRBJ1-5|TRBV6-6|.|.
CASNDVNQPQHF
TGTGCCAGCAATGATGTGAATCAGCCCCAGCATTTT
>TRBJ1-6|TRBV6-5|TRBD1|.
CASSDRGDSPLHF
TGTGCCAGCTCCGACAGGGGGGATTCACCCCTCCACTTT
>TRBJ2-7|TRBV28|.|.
CASSPSRGWDEQYF
TGTGCCAGCAGCCCTAGCAGGGGCTGGGACGAGCAGTACTTC
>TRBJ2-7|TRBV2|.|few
CASSDPAIRASYEQYF
TGTGCCAGCAGTGACCCAGCCATAAGGGCCTCCTACGAGCAGTACTTC
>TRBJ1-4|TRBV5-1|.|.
CASSSGLGSEKLFF
TGCGCCAGCAGCTCAGGGTTGGGGTCTGAAAAACTGTTTTTT
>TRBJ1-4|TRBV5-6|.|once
CASSSDWDEKLFF
TGTGCCAGCAGCTCAGACTGGGATGAAAAACTGTTTTTT
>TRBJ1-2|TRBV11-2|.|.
CASSFEGDGYTF
TGTGCCAGCAGCTTTGAGGGGGATGGCTACACCTTC
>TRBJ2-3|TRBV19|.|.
CASSIGLVSSDTQYF
TGTGCCAGTAGTATTGGTCTAGTGAGCTCAGATACGCAGTATTTT
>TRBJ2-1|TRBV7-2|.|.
CASSLAGVQVF
TGTGCCAGCAGCTTAGCCGGGGTCCAGGTCTTC
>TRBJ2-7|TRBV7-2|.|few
CASSLGMGNYEQYF
TGTGCCAGCAGCTTAGGGATGGGAAACTACGAGCAGTACTTC
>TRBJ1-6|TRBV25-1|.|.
CASRAPSANSPLHF
TGTGCCAGCAGAGCCCCCTCCGCCAATTCACCCCTCCACTTT
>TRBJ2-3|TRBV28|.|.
CASSLSGTSTDTQYF
TGTGCCAGCAGTCTCTCTGGGACGAGCACAGATACGCAGTATTTT
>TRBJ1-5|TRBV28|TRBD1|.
CASSHRGLPNQPQHF
TGTGCCAGCAGCCACAGGGGGCTCCCCAATCAGCCCCAGCATTTT